A selection of T cell receptor beta chains follows, all from one sample in a study of identical twins. TCRdb independently ran MiXCR on the 5' RACE reads; one entry per CDR3 protein. The sample holds 450,000 or so distinct CDR3 sequences, around 15% seen once. Separately, the same data were catalogued under a study of yellow fever vaccine responses in identical twins.

Sequences were obtained from CD4+ T cells sorted from blood. These receptors came from a woman under 30 in good health. CDR3s include the opening cysteine and the closing phenylalanine or tryptophan. Fields, in order: clone size, V gene, J gene, D gene, CDR3 protein, CDR3 DNA. The D gene is left open where the match is weak. Some rows mark clone size as missing; the rest say once, few, many or name a class of expanded clone.

abundance: few
v_gene: TRBV28
j_gene: TRBJ2-3
d_gene: TRBD2
CDR3aa: CASSGPSGISTDTQYF
CDR3nt: TGTGCCAGCTCGGGGCCTAGCGGCATAAGCACAGATACGCAGTATTTT

abundance: NA
v_gene: TRBV4-1
j_gene: TRBJ2-1
d_gene: TRBD2
CDR3aa: CASSLTTGTSGYNEQFF
CDR3nt: TGCGCCAGCAGCCTCACAACCGGGACTAGCGGTTACAATGAGCAGTTCTTC

abundance: few
v_gene: TRBV5-1
j_gene: TRBJ2-3
d_gene: NA
CDR3aa: CASSLVVSGYTQYF
CDR3nt: TGCGCCAGCAGCTTGGTCGTTAGCGGTTATACGCAGTATTTT

abundance: NA
v_gene: TRBV5-5
j_gene: TRBJ1-2
d_gene: NA
CDR3aa: CASSLPDFYGYTF
CDR3nt: TGTGCCAGCAGCTTGCCAGACTTCTATGGCTACACCTTC

abundance: NA
v_gene: TRBV11-2
j_gene: TRBJ2-2
d_gene: NA
CDR3aa: CASSKGRQNTGELFF
CDR3nt: TGTGCCAGCAGCAAGGGACGGCAGAACACCGGGGAGCTGTTTTTT

abundance: few
v_gene: TRBV19
j_gene: TRBJ2-7
d_gene: NA
CDR3aa: CASSISRQYEQYF
CDR3nt: TGTGCCAGTAGTATTTCCAGACAATACGAGCAGTACTTC

abundance: NA
v_gene: TRBV4-1
j_gene: TRBJ2-3
d_gene: NA
CDR3aa: CASSPGPRAADTQYF
CDR3nt: TGCGCCAGCAGCCCGGGCCCCAGGGCTGCAGATACGCAGTATTTT

abundance: NA
v_gene: TRBV6-5
j_gene: TRBJ2-7
d_gene: NA
CDR3aa: CASSYSPGTLSGQYF
CDR3nt: TGTGCCAGCAGTTACTCACCTGGGACGTTAAGCGGGCAGTACTTC

abundance: NA
v_gene: TRBV3-1
j_gene: TRBJ2-3
d_gene: TRBD2
CDR3aa: CASSQGDYRTDTQYF
CDR3nt: TGTGCCAGCAGCCAAGGGGACTATCGCACAGATACGCAGTATTTT

abundance: few
v_gene: TRBV29-1
j_gene: TRBJ2-3
d_gene: NA
CDR3aa: CSVGGLQSTDTQYF
CDR3nt: TGCAGCGTTGGAGGGCTACAAAGCACAGATACGCAGTATTTT

abundance: NA
v_gene: TRBV4-2
j_gene: TRBJ2-1
d_gene: NA
CDR3aa: CASSPVQGTIPTRDNEQFF
CDR3nt: TGTGCCAGCAGCCCGGTCCAGGGGACCATCCCGACGAGAGACAATGAGCAGTTCTTC

abundance: many
v_gene: TRBV12-3/TRBV12-4
j_gene: TRBJ1-2
d_gene: TRBD1
CDR3aa: CASHRWGTGDGYTF
CDR3nt: TGTGCCAGCCATAGGTGGGGGACAGGGGATGGCTACACCTTC

abundance: NA
v_gene: TRBV29-1
j_gene: TRBJ1-2
d_gene: NA
CDR3aa: CSVDSLNYGYTF
CDR3nt: TGCAGCGTTGACTCTCTTAATTATGGCTACACCTTC

abundance: NA
v_gene: TRBV2
j_gene: TRBJ2-2
d_gene: NA
CDR3aa: CASQMETPTGELFF
CDR3nt: TGTGCCAGTCAAATGGAAACCCCAACCGGGGAGCTGTTTTTT

abundance: NA
v_gene: TRBV2
j_gene: TRBJ1-2
d_gene: TRBD1
CDR3aa: CASSRDRGDGYTF
CDR3nt: TGTGCCAGCAGCAGGGACAGGGGAGATGGCTACACCTTC

abundance: few
v_gene: TRBV4-3
j_gene: TRBJ1-6
d_gene: TRBD1
CDR3aa: CASSQADRGYNSPLHF
CDR3nt: TGCGCCAGCAGCCAAGCCGACAGGGGGTACAATTCACCCCTCCACTTT

abundance: NA
v_gene: TRBV11-2
j_gene: TRBJ2-4
d_gene: NA
CDR3aa: CASSAGHTGILAKNIQYF
CDR3nt: TGTGCCAGCAGCGCGGGACACACAGGGATACTAGCCAAAAACATTCAGTACTTC

abundance: NA
v_gene: TRBV9
j_gene: TRBJ1-1
d_gene: NA
CDR3aa: CASSVTGQAAAFF
CDR3nt: TGTGCCAGCAGCGTAACTGGGCAGGCAGCAGCTTTCTTT

abundance: few
v_gene: TRBV20-1
j_gene: TRBJ2-3
d_gene: NA
CDR3aa: CSARVWGGGPLGTDTQYF
CDR3nt: TGCAGTGCTAGAGTGTGGGGTGGCGGGCCTTTGGGAACAGATACGCAGTATTTT

abundance: NA
v_gene: TRBV20-1
j_gene: TRBJ1-5
d_gene: NA
CDR3aa: CSARDRRANQPQHF
CDR3nt: TGCAGTGCTAGAGATCGGAGGGCGAATCAGCCCCAGCATTTT

abundance: few
v_gene: TRBV20-1
j_gene: TRBJ2-7
d_gene: NA
CDR3aa: CCARDLKVAGTPYEQYF
CDR3nt: TGCTGTGCTAGAGATCTTAAGGTGGCCGGTACTCCCTACGAGCAGTACTTC

abundance: few
v_gene: TRBV4-2
j_gene: TRBJ2-7
d_gene: TRBD1
CDR3aa: CASSQGQGVGEQYF
CDR3nt: TGTGCCAGCAGCCAGGGACAGGGGGTTGGGGAGCAGTACTTC

abundance: few
v_gene: TRBV29-1
j_gene: TRBJ2-3
d_gene: NA
CDR3aa: CSVEAREASTDTQYF
CDR3nt: TGCAGCGTTGAGGCAAGGGAGGCTAGCACAGATACGCAGTATTTT

abundance: NA
v_gene: TRBV20-1
j_gene: TRBJ2-3
d_gene: NA
CDR3aa: CSARDERTVDTQYF
CDR3nt: TGCAGTGCTAGAGATGAGAGGACCGTAGATACGCAGTATTTT

abundance: NA
v_gene: TRBV7-9
j_gene: TRBJ1-1
d_gene: NA
CDR3aa: CASSLGTKTEAFF
CDR3nt: TGTGCCAGCAGCTTGGGGACAAAGACTGAAGCTTTCTTT

abundance: many
v_gene: TRBV12-3/TRBV12-4
j_gene: TRBJ2-1
d_gene: NA
CDR3aa: CASSGSGARSYNEQFF
CDR3nt: TGTGCCAGCAGTGGATCAGGGGCCCGCTCCTACAATGAGCAGTTCTTC

abundance: NA
v_gene: TRBV6-1
j_gene: TRBJ1-6
d_gene: TRBD1
CDR3aa: CASSPRGGGNSPLHF
CDR3nt: TGTGCCAGCAGTCCCAGGGGGGGTGGTAATTCACCCCTCCACTTT

abundance: NA
v_gene: TRBV10-3
j_gene: TRBJ2-3
d_gene: TRBD2
CDR3aa: CAISALAGGSTDTQYF
CDR3nt: TGTGCCATCAGTGCCCTAGCGGGAGGGAGCACAGATACGCAGTATTTT

abundance: NA
v_gene: TRBV19
j_gene: TRBJ2-1
d_gene: NA
CDR3aa: CASSEGTPRPYNEQFF
CDR3nt: TGTGCCAGTAGTGAGGGGACCCCGCGCCCCTACAATGAGCAGTTCTTC

abundance: few
v_gene: TRBV12-3/TRBV12-4
j_gene: TRBJ1-3
d_gene: NA
CDR3aa: CASSFGQSDTIYF
CDR3nt: TGTGCCAGCAGTTTTGGTCAGTCGGACACCATATATTTT

abundance: many
v_gene: TRBV7-2
j_gene: TRBJ2-1
d_gene: NA
CDR3aa: CASSLSGISYNEQFF
CDR3nt: TGTGCCAGCAGCCTCTCCGGGATCTCCTACAATGAGCAGTTCTTC

abundance: few
v_gene: TRBV12-3/TRBV12-4
j_gene: TRBJ2-3
d_gene: NA
CDR3aa: CASSWGWESTDTQYF
CDR3nt: TGTGCCAGCAGTTGGGGGTGGGAGAGCACAGATACGCAGTATTTT

abundance: few
v_gene: TRBV11-2
j_gene: TRBJ2-7
d_gene: TRBD1
CDR3aa: CASSPWTGGSYEQYF
CDR3nt: TGTGCCAGCAGCCCATGGACAGGGGGCTCCTACGAGCAGTACTTC

abundance: NA
v_gene: TRBV19
j_gene: TRBJ2-7
d_gene: NA
CDR3aa: CATPWGRRSYEQYF
CDR3nt: TGTGCCACCCCATGGGGCAGACGATCCTACGAGCAGTACTTC

abundance: NA
v_gene: TRBV29-1
j_gene: TRBJ1-1
d_gene: NA
CDR3aa: CSVDLSRTMNTEAFF
CDR3nt: TGCAGCGTTGATTTGAGCAGGACCATGAACACTGAAGCTTTCTTT

abundance: many
v_gene: TRBV12-3/TRBV12-4
j_gene: TRBJ2-1
d_gene: TRBD1
CDR3aa: CASRDRGWNEQFF
CDR3nt: TGTGCCAGCAGGGACAGGGGTTGGAATGAGCAGTTCTTC

abundance: NA
v_gene: TRBV3-1
j_gene: TRBJ2-3
d_gene: NA
CDR3aa: CASSQSMSGQYF
CDR3nt: TGTGCCAGCAGCCAATCGATGTCGGGGCAGTATTTT

abundance: many
v_gene: TRBV11-2
j_gene: TRBJ2-4
d_gene: NA
CDR3aa: CASSQEWIQYF
CDR3nt: TGTGCCAGCAGTCAGGAATGGATTCAGTACTTC

abundance: few
v_gene: TRBV6-1
j_gene: TRBJ1-5
d_gene: NA
CDR3aa: CASSERQNQPQHF
CDR3nt: TGTGCCAGCAGTGAACGGCAGAATCAGCCCCAGCATTTT

abundance: few
v_gene: TRBV29-1
j_gene: TRBJ2-5
d_gene: NA
CDR3aa: CSVVLRQETQYF
CDR3nt: TGCAGCGTTGTTCTACGACAAGAGACCCAGTACTTC

abundance: many
v_gene: TRBV20-1
j_gene: TRBJ2-7
d_gene: TRBD2
CDR3aa: CSAHEGLAGAEQYF
CDR3nt: TGCAGTGCTCACGAGGGACTAGCGGGAGCCGAGCAGTACTTC

abundance: few
v_gene: TRBV14
j_gene: TRBJ2-2
d_gene: NA
CDR3aa: CASSQARGTGELFF
CDR3nt: TGTGCCAGCAGCCAGGCCAGGGGTACCGGGGAGCTGTTTTTT

abundance: many
v_gene: TRBV18
j_gene: TRBJ2-7
d_gene: TRBD2
CDR3aa: CASSPGGDEQYF
CDR3nt: TGCGCCAGCAGCCCGGGAGGAGACGAGCAGTACTTC

abundance: many
v_gene: TRBV12-3/TRBV12-4
j_gene: TRBJ2-1
d_gene: TRBD2
CDR3aa: CASRPILAGSAHEQFF
CDR3nt: TGTGCCAGCAGGCCGATTCTAGCGGGGTCTGCCCATGAGCAGTTCTTC

abundance: few
v_gene: TRBV29-1
j_gene: TRBJ2-7
d_gene: TRBD1
CDR3aa: CSPRTGARIQYF
CDR3nt: TGCAGCCCCCGGACAGGGGCCCGTATACAGTACTTC

abundance: NA
v_gene: TRBV11-2
j_gene: TRBJ2-7
d_gene: TRBD1
CDR3aa: CASSFSLGQGREQYF
CDR3nt: TGTGCCAGCAGCTTTTCTCTCGGACAGGGCCGCGAGCAGTACTTC

abundance: many
v_gene: TRBV29-1
j_gene: TRBJ1-2
d_gene: NA
CDR3aa: CSVEKGVAGYTF
CDR3nt: TGCAGCGTTGAAAAAGGGGTTGCTGGCTACACCTTC

abundance: few
v_gene: TRBV3-1
j_gene: TRBJ2-1
d_gene: NA
CDR3aa: CASSQSPSSYNEQFF
CDR3nt: TGTGCCAGCAGCCAAAGTCCCAGCTCCTACAATGAGCAGTTCTTC

abundance: few
v_gene: TRBV5-1
j_gene: TRBJ2-2
d_gene: TRBD2
CDR3aa: CASSAGLAGVRIGELFF
CDR3nt: TGCGCCAGCAGCGCGGGACTAGCGGGAGTTAGGATCGGGGAGCTGTTTTTT

abundance: NA
v_gene: TRBV12-3/TRBV12-4
j_gene: TRBJ2-2
d_gene: TRBD2
CDR3aa: CASSPLAGGHGGELFF
CDR3nt: TGTGCCAGCAGTCCCCTAGCGGGGGGGCACGGCGGGGAGCTGTTTTTT

abundance: few
v_gene: TRBV6-1
j_gene: TRBJ2-7
d_gene: NA
CDR3aa: CASSPLQAYEQYF
CDR3nt: TGTGCCAGCAGCCCCCTACAAGCCTACGAGCAGTACTTC

abundance: NA
v_gene: TRBV4-2
j_gene: TRBJ2-7
d_gene: NA
CDR3aa: CASRLGGANRFDEQYF
CDR3nt: TGTGCCAGCAGGCTGGGGGGCGCCAATCGGTTCGACGAGCAGTACTTC